A single sample gave rise to the 11 T cell receptor beta chains below, sequenced in a study of human thymus T cells. Here immunoSEQ multiplex PCR was the method, and the copy in TCRdb shows in-frame clones only, minus some. Here the sample spans some 120,000 clones, around 95% being singletons. Corrective cardiac surgery supplied the resected thymus tissue. The sequencing sample was made of thymus tissue. All receptors come from a boy under two years old with a congenital heart defect but otherwise immunologically healthy.

The chain recombines TRBV19 with TRBJ2-3, with D perhaps matching TRBD2 (5 bases). Germline V CDR1 and CDR2: LNHDA, SQIVND (reference sequence). This CDR3 contains 16 residues. Trimming pared 3 bases from V and 3 bases from J, leaving 16 bases between. The CDR3 sequence: CASSISASKRTDTQYF. The DNA of the CDR3 is TGTGCCAGTAGTATCTCGGCTAGCAAGAGAACAGATACGCAGTATTTT.

V and J are TRBV5-6 and TRBJ1-2, with 7 bases aligning to TRBD1. V was pared by 4 bases and J by 4 bases, with 4 bases of the junction left unmatched. Germline-derived CDR1 and CDR2 are SGHDT and YYEEEE. The CDR3 runs 13 residues. CDR3: CASSPGQAYGYTF. The CDR3 nucleotides are TGTGCCAGCAGCCCAGGACAGGCCTATGGCTACACCTTC. The complete variable domain, with remaining parts taken from reference TRBV5-6 and TRBJ1-2, reads DAGVTQSPTHLIKTRGQQVTLRCSPKSGHDTVSWYQQALGQGPQFIFQYYEEEERQRGNFPDRFSGHQFPNYSSELNVNALLLGDSALYLCASSPGQAYGYTFGSGTRLTVV.

J is TRBJ1-6 and V is TRBV30; D remains ambiguous. The V gene lost 0 bases and the J gene lost 0 bases, with 6 bases spanning the gap. Looked up from germline, CDR1 is GTSNPN and CDR2 is SVGIG (reference sequence). CDR3 length: 15 amino acids. This CDR3 reads CAWSVGSSYNSPLHF. CDR3 bases: TGTGCCTGGAGTGTAGGAAGCTCCTATAATTCACCCCTCCACTTT.

The chain has TRBV5-6 and TRBJ1-2, with 9 positions matching TRBD1. The CDR3 is made up of 15 amino acids. Germline values: CDR1 SGHDT, CDR2 YYEEEE. V shed 4 bases and J 7 bases; nucleotides not matched to a gene: 11. Here the CDR3 reads CASSVPGQGRSGYTF. The DNA of the CDR3 is TGTGCCAGCAGCGTGCCGGGACAGGGAAGAAGTGGCTACACCTTC.

The gene calls are TRBV15 and TRBJ2-7; D may be TRBD2 (5 bases). The V end was cut by 0 bases, the J end by 0 bases, with 15 bases between. The CDR3 covers 17 residues. Germline loops: CDR1 LNHNV, CDR2 YYDKDF (reference sequence). CDR3: CATSREEVRSGSYEQYF. CDR3 in DNA: TGTGCCACCAGCAGAGAGGAGGTCCGATCGGGCTCCTACGAGCAGTACTTC.

This clone showed up just once. This rearrangement joins TRBV18 to TRBJ2-6; 8 bases are a match to TRBD1. The V and J ends lost 4 bases and 1 base, in that order; junction bases with no gene match: 9. This CDR3 has 18 residues. Germline V gene sequence: CDR1 KGHSH, CDR2 LQKENI. The CDR3 loop is CASSRTGHLSSGANVLTF. Written as DNA, the CDR3 is TGTGCCAGCTCACGGACAGGGCACCTTTCTTCTGGGGCCAACGTCCTGACTTTC.

This chain connects TRBV27 to TRBJ2-1; the match to TRBD2 covers 8 bases. Per germline, CDR1 MNHEY and CDR2 SMNVEV (reference sequence). V shed 5 bases, J shed 2 bases, and the junction held 5 bases outside the gene matches. The CDR3 has 15 amino acids. The CDR3 sequence: CASSPGGGAYNEQFF. CDR3 DNA: TGTGCCAGCAGTCCGGGGGGGGGCGCCTACAATGAGCAGTTCTTC.

The chain recombines TRBV4-1 with TRBJ1-1, with 11 bases identical to TRBD1. V trimming: 1 base; J trimming: 8 bases; junction bases outside the gene matches: 6. CDR3 length equals 15 residues. Germline values: CDR1 MGHRA, CDR2 YSYEKL. The DNA of the CDR3 is TGCGCCAGCAGCCAAGGGGGACAGGGGGGCGAAGAAGCTTTCTTT. Amino acid sequence: CASSQGGQGGEEAFF.

This CDR3 is CASRMTVRHGYTF. The DNA of the CDR3 is TGTGCCAGCAGGATGACAGTACGGCATGGCTACACCTTC. This chain joins TRBV6-5 and TRBJ1-2; the D gene is possibly TRBD1 (5 bases). The CDR3 extends over 13 amino acids. The germline CDR1 and CDR2 sequences are MNHEY and SVGAGI. The ends were cut back, 6 bases at V and 6 bases at J, with 14 bases in the middle.

The chain links TRBV19 to TRBJ1-5, with a tentative D call TRBD1 (5 bases). Between the trimmed V and J ends, which lost 5 bases and 3 bases, there was a span of 14 bases. Germline-derived CDR1 and CDR2 are LNHDA and SQIVND (reference sequence). The CDR3 length is 15 residues. Here the CDR3 DNA reads TGTGCCAGTAGTCTAAGACAGCGCCCCAATCAGCCCCAGCATTTT. It is translated as CASSLRQRPNQPQHF. Using reference TRBV19 and TRBJ1-5 for the parts outside the CDR3, the full variable domain is DGGITQSPKYLFRKEGQNVTLSCEQNLNHDAMYWYRQDPGQGLRLIYYSQIVNDFQKGDIAEGYSVSREKKESFPLTVTSAQKNPTAFYLCASSLRQRPNQPQHFGDGTRLSIL.

The rearrangement joins TRBV10-1 to TRBJ1-3, with D uncertain. This CDR3 comprises 15 residues. Trimming took 2 bases from V and 0 from J, leaving 8 bases between them. CDR1 is WNHNN and CDR2 is SYGVQD in the germline V gene (reference sequence). The CDR3 DNA is TGCGCCAGCAGTGAGATCACCAGCTCTGGAAACACCATATATTTT. This encodes CASSEITSSGNTIYF.